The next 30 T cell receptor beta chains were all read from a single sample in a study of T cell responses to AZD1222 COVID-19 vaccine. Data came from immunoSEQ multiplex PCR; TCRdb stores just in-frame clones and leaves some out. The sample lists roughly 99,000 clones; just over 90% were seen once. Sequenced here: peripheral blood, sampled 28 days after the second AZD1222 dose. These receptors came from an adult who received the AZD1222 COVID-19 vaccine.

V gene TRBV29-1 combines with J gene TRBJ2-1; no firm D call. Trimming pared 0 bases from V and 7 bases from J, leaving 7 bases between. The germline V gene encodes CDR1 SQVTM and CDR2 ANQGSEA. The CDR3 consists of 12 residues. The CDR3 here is CSVEERVNEQFF. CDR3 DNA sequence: TGCAGCGTTGAAGAACGTGTAAATGAGCAGTTCTTC.

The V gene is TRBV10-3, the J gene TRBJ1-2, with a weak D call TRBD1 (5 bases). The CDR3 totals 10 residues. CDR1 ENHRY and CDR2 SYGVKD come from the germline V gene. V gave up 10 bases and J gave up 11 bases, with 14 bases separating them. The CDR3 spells CATRDRRYTF. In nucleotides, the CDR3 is TGTGCCACCCGGGACCGCCGTTACACCTTC.

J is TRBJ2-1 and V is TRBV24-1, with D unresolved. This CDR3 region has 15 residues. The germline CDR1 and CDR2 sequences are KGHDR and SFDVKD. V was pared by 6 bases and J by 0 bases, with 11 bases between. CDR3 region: CATSPTVGSYNEQFF. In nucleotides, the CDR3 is TGTGCCACCAGTCCAACAGTGGGCTCCTACAATGAGCAGTTCTTC.

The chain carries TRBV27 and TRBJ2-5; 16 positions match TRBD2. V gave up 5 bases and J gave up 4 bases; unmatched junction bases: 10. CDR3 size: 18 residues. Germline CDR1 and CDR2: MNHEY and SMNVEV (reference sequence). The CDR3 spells CASSATGTSGGALETQYF. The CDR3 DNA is TGTGCCAGCAGTGCGACCGGGACTAGCGGGGGGGCCCTAGAGACCCAGTACTTC.

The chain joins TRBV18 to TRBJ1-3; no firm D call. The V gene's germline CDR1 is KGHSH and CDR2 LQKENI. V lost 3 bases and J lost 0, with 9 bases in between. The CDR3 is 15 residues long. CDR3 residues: CASSPLGSSGNTIYF. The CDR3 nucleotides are TGTGCCAGCTCACCCCTTGGGAGCTCTGGAAACACCATATATTTT.

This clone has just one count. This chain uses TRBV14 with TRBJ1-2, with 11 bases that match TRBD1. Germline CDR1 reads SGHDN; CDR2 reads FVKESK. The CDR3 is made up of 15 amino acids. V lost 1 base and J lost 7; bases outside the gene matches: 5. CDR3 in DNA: TGTGCCAGCAGCCAAGCCGGGACAGGGGGAATTGGCTACACCTTC. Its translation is CASSQAGTGGIGYTF.

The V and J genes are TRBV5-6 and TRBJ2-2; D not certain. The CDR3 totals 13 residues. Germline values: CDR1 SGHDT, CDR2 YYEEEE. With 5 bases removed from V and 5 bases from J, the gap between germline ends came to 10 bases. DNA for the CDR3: TGTGCCAGCAGAGGGTGGGGAACCGGGGAGCTGTTTTTT. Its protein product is CASRGWGTGELFF.

The CDR3 spells CASSPDRGGSNEQFF. The CDR3 nucleotides are TGTGCCAGCAGCCCTGACAGGGGAGGAAGCAATGAGCAGTTCTTC. The J gene is TRBJ2-1, the V gene TRBV7-2, with 8 bases fitting TRBD1. This CDR3 is 15 amino acids long. V was pared by 5 bases and J by 6 bases, with 9 bases of the junction left unmatched. Germline CDR1 and CDR2: SGHTA and FQGNSA.

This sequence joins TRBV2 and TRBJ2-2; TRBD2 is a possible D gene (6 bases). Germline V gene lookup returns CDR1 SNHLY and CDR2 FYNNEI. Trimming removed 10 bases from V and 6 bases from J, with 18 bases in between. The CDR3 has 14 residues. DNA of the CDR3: TGTGCCACCTCTGGAGGGGCCTGGTCCGGGGAGCTGTTTTTT. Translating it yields CATSGGAWSGELFF.

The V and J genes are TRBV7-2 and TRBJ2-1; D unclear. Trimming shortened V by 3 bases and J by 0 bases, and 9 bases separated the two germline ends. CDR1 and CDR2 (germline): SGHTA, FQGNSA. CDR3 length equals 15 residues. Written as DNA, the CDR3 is TGTGCCAGCAGCTTCAGCGTGGACTCCTACAATGAGCAGTTCTTC. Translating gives CASSFSVDSYNEQFF.

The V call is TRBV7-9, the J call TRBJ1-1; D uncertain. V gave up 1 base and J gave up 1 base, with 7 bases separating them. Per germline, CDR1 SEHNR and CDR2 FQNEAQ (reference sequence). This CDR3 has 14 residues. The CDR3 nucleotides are TGTGCCAGCAGCTTAGACAAGGGGAACACTGAAGCTTTCTTT. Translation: CASSLDKGNTEAFF.

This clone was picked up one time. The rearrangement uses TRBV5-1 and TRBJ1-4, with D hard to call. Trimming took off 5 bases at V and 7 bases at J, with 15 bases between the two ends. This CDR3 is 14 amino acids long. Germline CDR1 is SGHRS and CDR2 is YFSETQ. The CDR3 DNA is TGCGCCAGCAGAGACACGGAGGGCCGTGAAAAACTGTTTTTT. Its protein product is CASRDTEGREKLFF.

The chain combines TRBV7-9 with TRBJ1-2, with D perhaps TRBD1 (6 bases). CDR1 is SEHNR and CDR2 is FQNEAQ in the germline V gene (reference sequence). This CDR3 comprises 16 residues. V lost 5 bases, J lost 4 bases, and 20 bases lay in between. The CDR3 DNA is TGTGCCAGCAGCAGTAGGGGGTCCCGTTTTGGCTATGGCTACACCTTC. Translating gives CASSSRGSRFGYGYTF.

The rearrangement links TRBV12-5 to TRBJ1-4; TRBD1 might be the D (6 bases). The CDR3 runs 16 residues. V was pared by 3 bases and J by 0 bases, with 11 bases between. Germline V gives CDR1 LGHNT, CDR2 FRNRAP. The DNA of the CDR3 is TGTGCTAGTGGTTTAACCAGGGGATCAACTAATGAAAAACTGTTTTTT. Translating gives CASGLTRGSTNEKLFF.

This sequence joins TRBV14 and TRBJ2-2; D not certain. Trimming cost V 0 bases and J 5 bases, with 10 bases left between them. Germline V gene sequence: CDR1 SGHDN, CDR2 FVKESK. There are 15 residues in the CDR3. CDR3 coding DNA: TGTGCCAGCAGCCAAGACCGGGTATGGACCGGGGAGCTGTTTTTT. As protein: CASSQDRVWTGELFF.

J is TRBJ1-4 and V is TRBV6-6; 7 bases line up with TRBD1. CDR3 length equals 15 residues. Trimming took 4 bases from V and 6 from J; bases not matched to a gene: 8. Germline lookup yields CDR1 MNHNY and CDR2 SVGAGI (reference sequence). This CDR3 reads CASSSTGVIDEKLFF. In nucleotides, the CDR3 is TGTGCCAGCAGTTCCACAGGGGTTATAGATGAAAAACTGTTTTTT.

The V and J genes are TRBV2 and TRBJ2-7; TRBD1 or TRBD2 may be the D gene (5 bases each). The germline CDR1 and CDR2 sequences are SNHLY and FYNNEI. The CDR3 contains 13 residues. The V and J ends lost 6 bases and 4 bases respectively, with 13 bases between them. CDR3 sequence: CASSRDGAYEQYF. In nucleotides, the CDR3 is TGTGCCAGCAGCCGGGACGGCGCTTACGAGCAGTACTTC.

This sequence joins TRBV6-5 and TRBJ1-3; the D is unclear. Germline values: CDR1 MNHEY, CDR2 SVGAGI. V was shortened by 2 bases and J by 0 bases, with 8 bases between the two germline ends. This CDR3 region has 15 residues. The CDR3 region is CASSYTGSSGNTIYF. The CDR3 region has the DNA TGTGCCAGCAGTTACACGGGAAGCTCTGGAAACACCATATATTTT.

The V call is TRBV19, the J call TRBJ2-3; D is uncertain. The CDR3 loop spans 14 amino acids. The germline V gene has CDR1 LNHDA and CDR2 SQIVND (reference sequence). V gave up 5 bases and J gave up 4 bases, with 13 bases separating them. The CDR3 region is CASSPPGRADTQYF. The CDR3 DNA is TGTGCCAGTAGTCCCCCCGGGCGTGCAGATACGCAGTATTTT.

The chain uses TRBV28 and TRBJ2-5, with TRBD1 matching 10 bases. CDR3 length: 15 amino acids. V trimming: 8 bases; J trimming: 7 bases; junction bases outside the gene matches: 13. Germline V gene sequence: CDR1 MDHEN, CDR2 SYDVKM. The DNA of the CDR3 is TGTGCCAGCCGGGACAGGGGCGAACCTGTTGGGACCCAGTACTTC. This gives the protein CASRDRGEPVGTQYF.

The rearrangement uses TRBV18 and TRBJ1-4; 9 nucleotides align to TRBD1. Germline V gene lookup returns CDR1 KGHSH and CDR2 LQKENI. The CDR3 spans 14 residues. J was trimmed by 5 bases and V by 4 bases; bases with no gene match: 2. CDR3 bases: TGTGCCAGCTCACTGGGACAGGGAAATGAAAAACTGTTTTTT. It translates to CASSLGQGNEKLFF.

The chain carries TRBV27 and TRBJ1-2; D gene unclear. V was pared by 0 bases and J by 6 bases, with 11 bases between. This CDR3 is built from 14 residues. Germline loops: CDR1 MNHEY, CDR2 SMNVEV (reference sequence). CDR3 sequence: CASSLSPTAHGYTF. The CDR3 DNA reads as TGTGCCAGCAGTTTATCGCCAACAGCTCATGGCTACACCTTC.

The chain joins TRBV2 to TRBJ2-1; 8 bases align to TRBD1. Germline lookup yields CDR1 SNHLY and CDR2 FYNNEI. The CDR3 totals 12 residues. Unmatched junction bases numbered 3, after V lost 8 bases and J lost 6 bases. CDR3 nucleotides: TGTGCCAGCCGAACAGGGGGCAATGAGCAGTTCTTC. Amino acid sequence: CASRTGGNEQFF.

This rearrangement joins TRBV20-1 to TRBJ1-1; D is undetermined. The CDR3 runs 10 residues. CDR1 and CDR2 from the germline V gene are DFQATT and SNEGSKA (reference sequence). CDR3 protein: CNKGGTEAFF. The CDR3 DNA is TGCAATAAAGGCGGGACTGAAGCTTTCTTT.

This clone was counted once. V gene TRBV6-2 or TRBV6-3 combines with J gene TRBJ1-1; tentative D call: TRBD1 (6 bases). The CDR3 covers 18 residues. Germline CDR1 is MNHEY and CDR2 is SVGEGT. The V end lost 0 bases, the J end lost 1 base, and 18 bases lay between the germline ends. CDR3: CASSYSILIQGPNTEAFF. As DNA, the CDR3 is TGTGCCAGCAGTTACTCGATCCTAATACAGGGTCCGAACACTGAAGCTTTCTTT.

DNA for the CDR3: TGTGCCAGCAGGGCAGGGAGGCAGCCCCAGCATTTT. Amino acids: CASRAGRQPQHF. The chain links TRBV2 to TRBJ1-5, with D perhaps TRBD1 (5 bases). The V gene's germline CDR1 is SNHLY and CDR2 FYNNEI. The germline V and J ends were trimmed by 6 bases and 7 bases, with 10 bases remaining between them. The CDR3 is 12 amino acids.

The CDR3 region is CATSSGRSYEQYF. The CDR3 DNA is TGTGCCACCAGCAGCGGGAGGTCCTACGAGCAGTACTTC. The rearrangement links TRBV15 to TRBJ2-7; 7 bases line up with TRBD2. The V gene's germline CDR1 is LNHNV and CDR2 YYDKDF (reference sequence). V lost 3 bases and J lost 1; bases outside the gene matches: 0. CDR3 length: 13 residues.

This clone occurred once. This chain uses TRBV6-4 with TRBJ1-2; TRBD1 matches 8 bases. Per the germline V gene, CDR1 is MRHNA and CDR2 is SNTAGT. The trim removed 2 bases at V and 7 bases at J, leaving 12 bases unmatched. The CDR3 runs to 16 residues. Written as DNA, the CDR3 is TGTGCCAGCAGTGACAAGCCTACAGGGGGGTTAGGTGGCTACACCTTC. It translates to CASSDKPTGGLGGYTF.

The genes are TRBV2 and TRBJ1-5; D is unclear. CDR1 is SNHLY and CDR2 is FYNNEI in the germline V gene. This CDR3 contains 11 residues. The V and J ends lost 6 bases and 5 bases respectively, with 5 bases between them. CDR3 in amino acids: CASRVDQPQHF. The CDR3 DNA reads TGTGCCAGCAGGGTAGATCAGCCCCAGCATTTT.

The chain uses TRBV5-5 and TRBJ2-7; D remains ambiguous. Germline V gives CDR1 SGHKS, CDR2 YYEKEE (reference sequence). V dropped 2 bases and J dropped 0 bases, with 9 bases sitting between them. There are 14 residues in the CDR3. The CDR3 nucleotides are TGTGCCAGCAGCTTCGGACCCGGCTCCTACGAGCAGTACTTC. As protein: CASSFGPGSYEQYF. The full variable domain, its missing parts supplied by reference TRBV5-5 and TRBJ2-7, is DAGVTQSPTHLIKTRGQQVTLRCSPISGHKSVSWYQQVLGQGPQFIFQYYEKEERGRGNFPDRFSARQFPNYSSELNVNALLLGDSALYLCASSFGPGSYEQYFGPGTRLTVT.